The 20 T cell receptor beta chains below come from one sample, sequenced in a study of T-cell reconstitution after alpha-beta-depleted transplantation in children. The authors prepared the TCRbeta library with unique molecular identifiers. TCRdb reprocessed the PCR reads via MiXCR and lists one record per CDR3 protein. This repertoire shows about 510,000 distinct CDR3 sequences, over 10% found once; its top ten account for 14%. The starting material was PBMCs, mostly from graft donor cells, obtained 180 days after TCRalphabeta/CD19-depleted stem cell transplant. The receptors shown here come from a female patient between 2 and 10 years old who had a stem cell transplant for aplastic anemia, so the T cells may come from the graft donor.

This clonotype occurred many times. The rearrangement uses TRBV5-1 and TRBJ2-7, with D tentatively TRBD1 or TRBD2 (5 bases each). V lost 4 bases and J 2 bases, leaving 10 bases between the germline ends. The CDR3 is 13 residues long. Germline V CDR1 and CDR2: SGHRS, YFSETQ. Here the CDR3 reads CASSPWGTYEQYV. The CDR3 nucleotides read TGCGCCAGCAGCCCCTGGGGGACCTACGAGCAGTACGTC.

The V gene is TRBV7-9, the J gene TRBJ2-1, with 7 positions matching TRBD2. Germline trimming cut 5 bases from V and 6 bases from J; bases unmatched to any gene: 4. This CDR3 is built from 13 residues. The germline V gene has CDR1 SEHNR and CDR2 FQNEAQ (reference sequence). Here the CDR3 DNA reads TGTGCCAGCAGCGCTAGCGGTCGCAATGAGCAGTTCTTC. Translated, it gives CASSASGRNEQFF.

The gene calls are TRBV6-1 and TRBJ1-5; D is unresolved. The V gene's germline CDR1 is MNHNS and CDR2 SASEGT. The CDR3 has 13 residues. V was pared by 2 bases and J by 2 bases, with 4 bases between. The chain's CDR3 is CASSEFGNQPQHF. Here the CDR3 DNA reads TGTGCCAGCAGTGAATTTGGCAATCAGCCCCAGCATTTT.

This clonotype has just a few counts. V and J are TRBV9 and TRBJ2-1, with TRBD2 matching 9 bases. Germline V gene lookup returns CDR1 SGDLS and CDR2 YYNGEE. This CDR3 region has 14 residues. V dropped 9 bases and J dropped 7; count of bases not matched to a gene: 11. CDR3 amino acids: CATGAGGPGNEQFF. The CDR3 DNA follows: TGTGCCACTGGGGCGGGAGGGCCAGGAAATGAGCAGTTCTTC.

This clonotype was detected only a few times. The chain links TRBV20-1 to TRBJ2-5, with D possibly TRBD1 on 5 matching bases. V dropped 3 bases and J dropped 4 bases, with 9 bases sitting between them. The CDR3 length is 12 residues. The germline gives CDR1 DFQATT, CDR2 SNEGSKA (reference sequence). The CDR3 region has the DNA TGCAGTGCTAGGTCGCAGGGAGAGACCCAGTACTTC. Its protein product is CSARSQGETQYF.

A few counts support this clonotype. The V and J genes are TRBV7-2 and TRBJ1-2, with TRBD1 as a possible D gene (6 bases). The CDR3 covers 12 residues. Germline lookup yields CDR1 SGHTA and CDR2 FQGNSA. Trimming stripped 6 bases from V and 5 bases from J, with 10 bases between. CDR3 region: CASSRQVYGYTF. The CDR3 bases are TGTGCCAGCAGTCGACAGGTTTATGGCTACACCTTC.

This clonotype was seen more than once but under ten times. CDR3 DNA: TGTGCCAGCAGCTTGTCGACTACGATCGAGACCCAGTACTTC. Its protein is CASSLSTTIETQYF. The chain combines TRBV5-5 with TRBJ2-5; weak D call: TRBD2 (5 bases). The CDR3 is 14 residues long. Germline V gene lookup returns CDR1 SGHKS and CDR2 YYEKEE (reference sequence). V was pared by 1 base and J by 5 bases, with 12 bases between.

At least ten counts were recorded for this clonotype. The CDR3 nucleotides are TGCAGCGTTGAAAAACAGGGGGCGAGTGGCTACACCTTC. Its protein product is CSVEKQGASGYTF. The V call is TRBV29-1, the J call TRBJ1-2, with 9 bases lining up with TRBD1. The CDR3 is made up of 13 amino acids. V trimming: 2 bases; J trimming: 7 bases; junction bases outside the gene matches: 5. Germline V gene sequence: CDR1 SQVTM, CDR2 ANQGSEA.

V gene TRBV4-1 combines with J gene TRBJ1-6; tentatively, D is TRBD1 (6 bases). The V gene's germline CDR1 is MGHRA and CDR2 YSYEKL. This CDR3 is built from 15 residues. Deletions cut 1 base from V and 8 bases from J, with 12 bases between. Written as DNA, the CDR3 is TGCGCCAGCAGCCAAGGGACAGTTGTACATTCACCCCTCCACTTT. Protein product: CASSQGTVVHSPLHF.

This clonotype was seen a few times. The rearrangement joins TRBV6-1 to TRBJ2-7, with D possibly matching TRBD2 (5 bases). V was clipped by 6 bases and J by 2 bases, with 20 bases between them. This CDR3 region has 16 residues. Germline V gene lookup returns CDR1 MNHNS and CDR2 SASEGT. CDR3 nucleotides: TGTGCCAGCAGCGACAACCTTTGGACTGCCACCTACGAGCAGTACTTC. It is translated as CASSDNLWTATYEQYF.

The chain carries TRBV2 and TRBJ2-3; 8 bases agree with TRBD2. The CDR3 is 18 residues long. Unmatched junction bases numbered 14, after V lost 5 bases and J lost 1 base. The germline CDR1 and CDR2 sequences are SNHLY and FYNNEI. The CDR3, as DNA: TGTGCCAGCAGTTACCAGCCAGTCCGGGGGGGCGGCACAGATACGCAGTATTTT. Its protein is CASSYQPVRGGGTDTQYF.

The CDR3 reads CASSSDIGNTEAFF. In nucleotides, the CDR3 is TGCGCCAGCAGCTCTGACATCGGGAACACTGAAGCTTTCTTT. The V and J genes are TRBV5-1 and TRBJ1-1; the D is unclear. In germline, CDR1 is SGHRS, CDR2 YFSETQ. The V and J ends lost 3 bases and 1 base respectively, with 10 bases between them. This CDR3 spans 14 amino acids.

This clonotype was found many times. The chain employs TRBV28 and TRBJ2-5; the D call may be TRBD1 or TRBD2 (5 bases each). Trimming took 6 bases from V and 5 from J, leaving 19 bases between them. The CDR3 totals 15 residues. The germline V gene has CDR1 MDHEN and CDR2 SYDVKM. The CDR3 region has the DNA TGTGCCAGCAGCTCCCATCCGGGACCGGGGGAGACCCAGTACTTC. This gives the protein CASSSHPGPGETQYF.

This clonotype was seen a handful of times. An end of the junction does not agree with germline; a read error may underlie this. The chain carries TRBV11-2 and TRBJ1-6; D is uncertain. The CDR3 contains 15 residues. The germline CDR1 and CDR2 sequences are SGHAT and FQNNGV. The CDR3 DNA sequence: TGTGCCAGCACCTTAGGGCGAAGTGATAATTCACCCCTCCACTTT. Amino acid sequence: CASTLGRSDNSPLHF.

This chain uses TRBV2 with TRBJ2-1; D unresolved. The CDR3 extends over 12 amino acids. Germline values: CDR1 SNHLY, CDR2 FYNNEI. Deletions cut 1 base from V and 6 bases from J, with 4 bases between. The CDR3 DNA is TGTGCCAGCAGTGAAGAGGCCAATGAGCAGTTCTTC. Its translation: CASSEEANEQFF.

This clonotype came up many times. The chain carries TRBV20-1 and TRBJ2-7; D unresolved. V was cut by 3 bases and J by 3 bases, with 18 bases left in between. The germline V gene encodes CDR1 DFQATT and CDR2 SNEGSKA (reference sequence). The CDR3 loop spans 15 amino acids. The CDR3 DNA follows: TGCAGTGCTAGTCGGTTTCCTAGTGGGGTCTACGAGCAGTACTTC. Protein: CSASRFPSGVYEQYF.

This clonotype has at least ten counts. The chain has TRBV5-1 and TRBJ2-1, with 11 bases matching TRBD1. V was pared by 6 bases and J by 6 bases, with 5 bases of the junction left unmatched. Germline assignment: CDR1 SGHRS and CDR2 YFSETQ. This CDR3 spans 14 amino acids. The DNA of the CDR3 is TGCGCCAGCAAGACCGGGACAGGGGGCAATGAGCAGTTCTTC. Its translation: CASKTGTGGNEQFF. The whole variable domain, filled in from reference TRBV5-1 and TRBJ2-1, reads KAGVTQTPRYLIKTRGQQVTLSCSPISGHRSVSWYQQTPGQGLQFLFEYFSETQRNKGNFPGRFSGRQFSNSRSEMNVSTLELGDSALYLCASKTGTGGNEQFFGPGTRLTVL.

The V and J genes are TRBV7-2 and TRBJ2-3, with 9 bases fitting TRBD1. The CDR3 length is 16 residues. The J segment lost 2 bases and the V segment lost 5 bases, leaving 8 bases of the junction unmatched. Germline loops: CDR1 SGHTA, CDR2 FQGNSA. Written as DNA, the CDR3 is TGTGCCAGCAGCCTACAGGGGGCAATCAACACAGATACGCAGTATTTT. Translated, it gives CASSLQGAINTDTQYF.

The chain is built from TRBV7-2 and TRBJ2-1, with 11 nucleotides matching TRBD1. With V trimmed by 5 bases and J by 5 bases, 5 bases remained unmatched. CDR3 size: 15 residues. Germline V gene sequence: CDR1 SGHTA, CDR2 FQGNSA. The CDR3 loop is CASSGRTGGHNEQFF. In DNA form, the CDR3 reads TGTGCCAGCAGCGGGAGGACAGGGGGCCACAATGAGCAGTTCTTC.

This clonotype was seen more than once but under ten times. CDR3: CASVVAGLSYNEQFF. CDR3 nucleotide sequence: TGTGCCAGCGTCGTAGCAGGCCTTTCCTACAATGAGCAGTTCTTC. This chain uses TRBV6-1 with TRBJ2-1; no clear D gene. CDR3 length: 15 residues. Trimming removed 8 bases from V and 1 base from J, with 15 bases in between. Germline V gives CDR1 MNHNS, CDR2 SASEGT.